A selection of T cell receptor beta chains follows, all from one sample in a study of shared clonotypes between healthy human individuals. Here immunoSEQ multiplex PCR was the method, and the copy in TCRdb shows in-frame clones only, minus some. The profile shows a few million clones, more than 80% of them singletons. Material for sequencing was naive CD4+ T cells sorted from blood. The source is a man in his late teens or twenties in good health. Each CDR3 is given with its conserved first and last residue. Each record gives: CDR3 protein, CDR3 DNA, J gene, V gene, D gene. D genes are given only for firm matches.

CASSLRTDSYEQYF TGTGCCAGCAGTCTAAGGACAGACTCCTACGAGCAGTACTTC TRBJ2-7 TRBV6-6 .
CASSDTPPNEQFF TGTGCCAGCAGTGATACCCCCCCCAATGAGCAGTTCTTC TRBJ2-1 TRBV2 .
CASSLGREETQYF TGTGCCAGCAGCTTGGGACGAGAAGAGACCCAGTACTTC TRBJ2-5 TRBV5-4 .
CASSPTDNYNSPLHF TGTGCCAGTAGTCCGACCGATAACTATAATTCACCCCTCCACTTT TRBJ1-6 TRBV19 .
CASSLVPRGQETQYF TGTGCCAGCAGCTTAGTTCCCCGCGGCCAAGAGACCCAGTACTTC TRBJ2-5 TRBV7-9 .
CASSYSVGGNQPQHF TGTGCCAGCAGTTACTCAGTGGGTGGCAATCAGCCCCAGCATTTT TRBJ1-5 TRBV6-5 .
CASSPMGSGANVLTF TGTGCCAGCAGCCCCATGGGCTCTGGGGCCAACGTCCTGACTTTC TRBJ2-6 TRBV9 .
CASSLRPTGNMGGYTF TGCGCCAGCAGCTTGCGTCCGACAGGGAATATGGGTGGCTACACCTTC TRBJ1-2 TRBV5-1 TRBD1
CASSHSRGPSTDTQYF TGTGCCAGCTCACACTCGAGGGGGCCTAGCACAGATACGCAGTATTTT TRBJ2-3 TRBV18 TRBD1
CASSLVAGVDEQYF TGTGCCAGCAGCTTGGTGGCTGGGGTGGACGAGCAGTACTTC TRBJ2-7 TRBV5-4 .
CASSQGEGLFWSPLHF TGCGCCAGCAGCCAAGGTGAGGGGCTCTTTTGGTCACCCCTCCACTTT TRBJ1-6 TRBV4-1 .
CASSPGSGTYEQYF TGTGCCAGCTCACCCGGATCGGGTACCTACGAGCAGTACTTC TRBJ2-7 TRBV18 .
CASSILGNNGYTF TGTGCCAGTAGTATACTAGGGAACAATGGCTACACCTTC TRBJ1-2 TRBV19 .
CASSQAFRDRAPDSPLHF TGTGCCAGCAGTCAAGCATTCCGGGACAGAGCTCCGGATTCACCCCTCCACTTT TRBJ1-6 TRBV14 TRBD1
CASRLGASKAFF TGTGCCAGCAGACTGGGGGCCAGTAAAGCTTTCTTT TRBJ1-1 TRBV27 .
CAWSTRGGALGSNQPQHF TGTGCCTGGAGTACCCGGGGAGGAGCGTTGGGGAGCAATCAGCCCCAGCATTTT TRBJ1-5 TRBV30 .
CASSLGDREEEKLFF TGCGCCAGCAGCTTGGGGGACAGGGAGGAGGAAAAACTGTTTTTT TRBJ1-4 TRBV5-1 TRBD1
CASQRPGAEQYF TGTGCCAGCCAACGGCCAGGGGCCGAGCAGTACTTC TRBJ2-7 TRBV6-5 .
CASSPHREGQPQHF TGTGCCAGCAGTCCCCACAGGGAGGGTCAGCCCCAGCATTTT TRBJ1-5 TRBV28 .
CASSRAIIPNNEQFF TGTGCCAGTAGTCGAGCCATCATCCCGAACAATGAGCAGTTCTTC TRBJ2-1 TRBV19 .
CASSVAGAGEQYF TGTGCCAGCAGTGTAGCGGGGGCTGGCGAGCAGTACTTC TRBJ2-7 TRBV2 TRBD2
CAWSVRLGVSQPQHF TGTGCCTGGAGTGTACGGTTGGGGGTTAGTCAGCCCCAGCATTTT TRBJ1-5 TRBV30 .
CASSQDLLGSYNEQFF TGCGCCAGCAGCCAGGATCTACTGGGCTCCTACAATGAGCAGTTCTTC TRBJ2-1 TRBV4-3 .